The rows below give T cell receptor beta chains drawn from one sample of a study of T-cell memory formation after mild COVID-19. TCRdb re-called the 5' RACE reads through MiXCR, storing one row per CDR3 protein. The repertoire has 65,000 to 100,000 distinct CDR3 sequences, more than 10% of them found once; the top ten carry 40% to 45%. The sequencing sample was made of PBMCs or a T cell subset sorted from them (not recorded which). The source of these receptors is a man aged 18 to 30 who had mild COVID-19 (a few samples of this study predate the infection). Cell type and time point are not known. Both conserved end residues are part of each CDR3. A D gene is named only where the DNA matches it firmly. Only part of the rows carry a size: once, few, many, or a class if the clone is expanded.

TRBD2	TRBV4-3	few	TRBJ2-5	CASSRSTASGGETQYF	TGCGCCAGCAGCCGGTCAACGGCTAGCGGGGGTGAGACCCAGTACTTC
.	TRBV6-1	.	TRBJ2-5	CASSEAFLKADKEETQYF	TGTGCCAGCAGTGAAGCGTTTTTGAAGGCCGACAAAGAAGAGACCCAGTACTTC
.	TRBV7-9	few	TRBJ1-5	CASSSRDGSNQPQHF	TGTGCCAGCAGCTCCAGGGACGGCTCCAATCAGCCCCAGCATTTT
TRBD1	TRBV6-1	.	TRBJ1-6	CASSDLFGTGGQFRSPLHF	TGTGCCAGCAGTGATCTCTTCGGGACAGGAGGTCAATTTCGGTCACCCCTCCACTTT
TRBD1	TRBV9	many	TRBJ2-1	CASTTGGATNEQFF	TGTGCCAGCACGACAGGGGGGGCTACCAATGAGCAGTTCTTC
.	TRBV20-1	many	TRBJ1-1	CSAWGTEMNTEAFF	TGCAGTGCTTGGGGTACAGAGATGAACACTGAAGCTTTCTTT
TRBD2	TRBV7-9	.	TRBJ2-5	CASSPFSGEETQYF	TGTGCCAGCAGCCCATTTAGCGGGGAAGAGACCCAGTACTTC
.	TRBV11-2	.	TRBJ2-7	CASSFEGIPYEQYF	TGTGCCAGCAGCTTCGAGGGAATACCCTACGAGCAGTACTTC
.	TRBV7-9	many	TRBJ2-7	CASSLASHEQYF	TGTGCCAGCAGCTTAGCTTCCCACGAGCAGTACTTC
.	TRBV9	.	TRBJ2-3	CASSGDGSVADTQYF	TGTGCCAGCAGCGGCGACGGAAGCGTCGCAGATACGCAGTATTTT
.	TRBV28	.	TRBJ1-1	CASSLGGRATEAFF	TGTGCCAGCAGTTTAGGCGGCAGGGCCACTGAAGCTTTCTTT
.	TRBV11-2	.	TRBJ1-1	CASSLGGVAFF	TGTGCCAGCTCGCTGGGGGGGGTAGCTTTCTTT
.	TRBV24-1	.	TRBJ2-3	CATSDLASTDSAADTQYF	TGTGCCACCAGTGATTTGGCCTCGACAGATTCCGCTGCAGATACGCAGTATTTT
.	TRBV4-3	.	TRBJ2-5	CASSQDWLAETQYF	TGCGCCAGCAGCCAAGACTGGCTAGCAGAGACCCAGTACTTC
.	TRBV10-3	few	TRBJ1-1	CAISESTGWEAFF	TGTGCCATCAGTGAGTCGACAGGTTGGGAAGCTTTCTTT
TRBD2	TRBV12-3/TRBV12-4	many	TRBJ2-1	CASSLGRANEQFF	TGTGCCAGCAGTTTGGGGAGGGCAAATGAGCAGTTCTTC
.	TRBV24-1	few	TRBJ2-2	CATSDAPNTGELFF	TGTGCCACCAGTGATGCCCCTAACACCGGGGAGCTGTTTTTT
.	TRBV7-9	.	TRBJ2-7	CASSWSYEQYF	TGTGCCAGCAGCTGGTCATACGAGCAGTACTTC
.	TRBV27	few	TRBJ2-5	CASSSHQRGRETQYF	TGTGCCAGCAGTTCTCACCAACGGGGGCGGGAGACCCAGTACTTC
.	TRBV6-5	many	TRBJ2-7	CASSPGAYEQYF	TGTGCCAGCAGTCCGGGAGCCTACGAGCAGTACTTC
.	TRBV28	.	TRBJ1-1	CATDAVGWTEAFF	TGTGCCACTGACGCGGTAGGGTGGACTGAAGCTTTCTTT
.	TRBV3-1	.	TRBJ1-6	CASSQRSSYNSPLHF	TGTGCCAGCAGCCAGCGGAGCTCCTATAATTCACCCCTCCACTTT
.	TRBV6-5	once	TRBJ2-5	CASSRQEQETQYF	TGTGCCAGCAGTAGACAGGAGCAAGAGACCCAGTACTTC
.	TRBV4-3	few	TRBJ2-6	CASSHGTADSSGANVLTF	TGCGCCAGCAGCCACGGGACGGCCGATAGCTCTGGGGCCAACGTCCTGACTTTC
.	TRBV4-2	many	TRBJ2-5	CASSQDPGVGETQYF	TGTGCCAGCAGCCAAGATCCAGGGGTAGGAGAGACCCAGTACTTC
.	TRBV4-3	few	TRBJ2-5	CASSLSPARETQYF	TGCGCCAGCAGCCTATCACCAGCCCGGGAGACCCAGTACTTC
.	TRBV4-1	few	TRBJ2-1	CASSHPSGGALYNEQFF	TGCGCCAGCAGCCATCCGTCCGGCGGGGCACTCTACAATGAGCAGTTCTTC
.	TRBV5-1	.	TRBJ2-1	CASSSLPGEGKNNEQFF	TGCGCCAGCAGCTCCCTACCCGGAGAGGGGAAGAATAATGAGCAGTTCTTC
.	TRBV4-3	.	TRBJ2-4	CASSQRGAPKNIQYF	TGCGCCAGCAGCCAAAGAGGGGCTCCCAAAAACATTCAGTACTTC